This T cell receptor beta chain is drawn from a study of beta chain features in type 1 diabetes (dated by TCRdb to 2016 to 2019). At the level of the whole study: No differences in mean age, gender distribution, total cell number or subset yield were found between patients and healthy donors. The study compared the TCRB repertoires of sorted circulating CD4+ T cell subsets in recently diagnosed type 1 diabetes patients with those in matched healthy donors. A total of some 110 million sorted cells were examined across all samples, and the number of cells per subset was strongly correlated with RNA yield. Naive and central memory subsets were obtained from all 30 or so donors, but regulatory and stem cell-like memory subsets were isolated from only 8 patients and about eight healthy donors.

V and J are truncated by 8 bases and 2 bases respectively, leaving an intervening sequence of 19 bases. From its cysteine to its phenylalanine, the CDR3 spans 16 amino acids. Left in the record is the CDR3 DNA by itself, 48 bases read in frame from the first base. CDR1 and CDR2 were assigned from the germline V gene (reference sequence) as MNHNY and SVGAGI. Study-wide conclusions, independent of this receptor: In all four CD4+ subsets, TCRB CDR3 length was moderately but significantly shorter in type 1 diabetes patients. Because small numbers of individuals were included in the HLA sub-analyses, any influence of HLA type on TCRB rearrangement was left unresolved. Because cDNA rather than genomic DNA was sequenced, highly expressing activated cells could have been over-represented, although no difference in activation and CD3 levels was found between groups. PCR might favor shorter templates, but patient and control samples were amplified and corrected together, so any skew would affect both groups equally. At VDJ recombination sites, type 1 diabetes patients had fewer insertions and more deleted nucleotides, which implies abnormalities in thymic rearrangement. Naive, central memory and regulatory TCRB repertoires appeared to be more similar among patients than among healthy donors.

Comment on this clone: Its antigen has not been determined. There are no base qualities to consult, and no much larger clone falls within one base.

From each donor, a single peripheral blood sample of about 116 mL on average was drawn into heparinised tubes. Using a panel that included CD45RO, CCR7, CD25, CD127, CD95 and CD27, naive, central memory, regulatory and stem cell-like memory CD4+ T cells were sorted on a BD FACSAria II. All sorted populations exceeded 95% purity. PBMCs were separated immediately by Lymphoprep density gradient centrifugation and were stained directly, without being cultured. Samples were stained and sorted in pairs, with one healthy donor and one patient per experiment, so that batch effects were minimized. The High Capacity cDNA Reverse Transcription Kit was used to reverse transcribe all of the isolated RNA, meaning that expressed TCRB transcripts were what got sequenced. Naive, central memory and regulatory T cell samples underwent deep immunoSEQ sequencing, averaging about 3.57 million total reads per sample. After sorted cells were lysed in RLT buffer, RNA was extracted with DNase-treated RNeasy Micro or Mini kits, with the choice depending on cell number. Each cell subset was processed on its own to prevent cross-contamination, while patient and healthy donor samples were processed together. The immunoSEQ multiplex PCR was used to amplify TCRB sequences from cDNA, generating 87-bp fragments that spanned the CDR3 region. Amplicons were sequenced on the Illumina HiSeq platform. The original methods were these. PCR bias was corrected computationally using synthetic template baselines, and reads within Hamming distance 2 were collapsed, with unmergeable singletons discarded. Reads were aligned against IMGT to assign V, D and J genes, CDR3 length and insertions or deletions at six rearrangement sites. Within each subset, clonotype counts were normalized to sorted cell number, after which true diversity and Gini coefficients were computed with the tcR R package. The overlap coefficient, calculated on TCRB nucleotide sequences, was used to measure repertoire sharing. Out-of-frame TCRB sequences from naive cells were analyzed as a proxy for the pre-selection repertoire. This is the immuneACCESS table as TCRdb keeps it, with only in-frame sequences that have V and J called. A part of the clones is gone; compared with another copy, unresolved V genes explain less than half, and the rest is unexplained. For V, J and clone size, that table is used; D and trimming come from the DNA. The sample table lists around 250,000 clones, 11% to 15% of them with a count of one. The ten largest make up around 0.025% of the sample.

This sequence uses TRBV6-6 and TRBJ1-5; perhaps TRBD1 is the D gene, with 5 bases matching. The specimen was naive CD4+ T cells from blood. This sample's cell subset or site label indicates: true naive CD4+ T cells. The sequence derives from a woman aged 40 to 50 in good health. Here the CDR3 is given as CASLKGEGLGNQPQHF. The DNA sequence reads TGTGCCAGCCTAAAAGGGGAAGGGTTGGGCAATCAGCCCCAGCATTTT.